The clone carrying this TCR beta chain was seen only once. Using immunoSEQ multiplex PCR, the repertoire was profiled, and TCRdb retains in-frame clones only, with some absent. The sample lists under 90,000 clones, roughly 80% occurring once. V gave up 2 bases and J gave up 7 bases, with 9 bases separating them. In germline, CDR1 is SNHLY, CDR2 FYNNEI. The CDR3 loop spans 13 amino acids. The data originate from a study of blood T cell repertoires in COVID-19. Across the study: The United States, Italy and Spain supplied acute and convalescent COVID-19 samples.

The chain joins TRBV2 to TRBJ1-5; no clear D gene. The source is a woman of 80 years or more with active or convalescent COVID-19. Sample: peripheral blood. CDR3 coding DNA: TGTGCCAGCAGTGAAACGGGGTGGCAGCCCCAGCATTTT. It is translated as CASSETGWQPQHF.